Listed below are T cell receptor beta chains from one sample, sequenced in a study of T cell repertoires in cytomegalovirus infection. TCRdb used MiXCR to reprocess the reads, holding one entry per CDR3 protein. Of 7,600 or so distinct CDR3 sequences listed, approximately 49% are singletons. Their specific antigens are unknown. The specimen sequenced was PBMCs, sequenced either directly or after in vitro stimulation (not recorded which). The receptors stem from a human donor in good health (CMV status not recorded). Some clones in this sample may be carry-over from other donors' samples. Both conserved end residues are part of each CDR3. D genes are given only for firm matches. Clone size is shown for a subset of rows, as once, few, many or a class of expanded clone.

V	size	D	J	DNA	CDR3
TRBV19	.	.	TRBJ2-6	TGTGCCAGTAGTCGGTTAGGTGGGGCCAACGTCCTGACTTTC	CASSRLGGANVLTF
TRBV6-1	.	TRBD1	TRBJ2-6	TGTGCCAGTGTTAGAGGTAGGGACAGTTACTCTGGTACCAACGTCCTGACTTTC	CASVRGRDSYSGTNVLTF
TRBV20-1	.	TRBD1	TRBJ1-5	TGCAGTGCTTGTGACAGGGGGCTTTATAGCAATCCTCCCCCGCATTTT	CSACDRGLYSNPPPHF
TRBV20-1	few	.	TRBJ1-1	TGCAGTGCTAGAACCGGCGGGGCCTCGGGCACTGAAGCTTTCTTT	CSARTGGASGTEAFF
TRBV29-1	.	TRBD1	TRBJ1-1	TGCAGCATTCACCGGGACAGGGCCACTGAAGCTTTCTTT	CSIHRDRATEAFF
TRBV7-8	few	.	TRBJ2-7	TGTGCCACCGGGGGCTCTTCCTACGAGCAGTACTTC	CATGGSSYEQYF
TRBV9	few	.	TRBJ2-7	TGTGCCAGCAGCGTAGTGACGTCTGGCGAGCAGTACTTC	CASSVVTSGEQYF
TRBV7-2	.	.	TRBJ2-3	TGTGCCAGCAGCTCTTCGCAAATGCTCACGCAGTATTTT	CASSSSQMLTQYF
TRBV6-6	once	.	TRBJ2-7	TGTGCCAGCAGTTACACCGTGGACGGATTAGAGCAGTACTTC	CASSYTVDGLEQYF
TRBV12-3/TRBV12-4	few	.	TRBJ1-1	TGTGCCAGCAGCCGCCGGGTTTCCAAACAGGGCACTGAATCTTTCTTT	CASSRRVSKQGTESFF
TRBV7-2	.	.	TRBJ1-1	TGTGCCCTCAGCTTCTCTTCTAGGGGCTCGAACACTGAAGCTTTCTTT	CALSFSSRGSNTEAFF
TRBV7-6	few	TRBD2	TRBJ2-7	TGTGCCAGCAGCCGGACTAGCGGTGGTCTCTCCTACGAGCAGTACTTC	CASSRTSGGLSYEQYF